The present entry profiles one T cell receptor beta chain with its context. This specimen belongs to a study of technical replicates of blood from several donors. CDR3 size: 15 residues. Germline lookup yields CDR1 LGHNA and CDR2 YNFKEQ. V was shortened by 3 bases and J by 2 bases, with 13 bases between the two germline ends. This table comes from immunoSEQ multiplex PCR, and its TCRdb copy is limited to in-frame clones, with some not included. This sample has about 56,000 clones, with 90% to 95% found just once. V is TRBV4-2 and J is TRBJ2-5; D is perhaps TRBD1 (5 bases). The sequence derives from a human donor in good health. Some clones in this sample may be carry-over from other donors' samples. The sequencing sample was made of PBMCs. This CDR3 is CASSQQLTEQETQYF. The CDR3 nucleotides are TGTGCCAGCAGCCAGCAATTGACAGAACAAGAGACCCAGTACTTC.